The 14 T cell receptor beta chains below come from one sample, sequenced in a study of blood T cells in healthy people across ages. Then a second PCR, running roughly 6 to 11 cycles, was carried out with a sample-barcoded 5' primer and a J-beta primer mix. TCRdb itself ran the 5' RACE reads through MiXCR, one entry per CDR3 protein. The sample yields more than 500,000 distinct CDR3 sequences, approximately 26% seen once. These data were also filed under a second study, of T cells of mothers and their children.

Sequencing used blood. These receptors were taken from a boy younger than 10 in good health.

The chain joins TRBV14 to TRBJ2-5; 9 bases fit TRBD2. CDR3 length: 17 amino acids. Germline CDR1 is SGHDN and CDR2 is FVKESK. J gave up 11 bases and V 1 base, and 17 bases lay outside the gene matches. The CDR3 nucleotides are TGTGCCAGCAGCCAAGGTCTAGCGGGGACCCGTTCTCCAGAGCAGTACTTC. It encodes CASSQGLAGTRSPEQYF.

This chain links TRBV6-2 or TRBV6-3 with TRBJ2-7; 7 nucleotides align to TRBD1. The germline gives CDR1 MNHEY, CDR2 SVGEGT. V shed 6 bases, J shed 2 bases, and the junction held 10 bases outside the gene matches. There are 15 residues in the CDR3. CDR3 amino acids: CASSPPGTVAYEQYF. The CDR3 DNA is TGTGCCAGCAGCCCACCCGGGACAGTAGCCTACGAGCAGTACTTC.

J is TRBJ2-1 and V is TRBV5-1; D may be TRBD2 (6 bases). CDR3 length: 13 amino acids. The V gene lost 5 bases and the J gene lost 6 bases, with 12 bases spanning the gap. Germline values: CDR1 SGHRS, CDR2 YFSETQ. The CDR3 DNA reads as TGCGCCAGCAGGGGACGGGAGAGCAATGAGCAGTTCTTC. Its protein is CASRGRESNEQFF. Full variable domain (outside the CDR3, taken from reference TRBV5-1 and TRBJ2-1): KAGVTQTPRYLIKTRGQQVTLSCSPISGHRSVSWYQQTPGQGLQFLFEYFSETQRNKGNFPGRFSGRQFSNSRSEMNVSTLELGDSALYLCASRGRESNEQFFGPGTRLTVL.

This clonotype was recorded a few times. The rearrangement uses TRBV25-1 and TRBJ2-4, with a possible D match to TRBD1 (6 bases). The germline V gene encodes CDR1 MGHDK and CDR2 SYGVNS. Trimming left V 3 bases short and J 3 bases short, with 15 bases between. The CDR3 covers 16 residues. The CDR3 DNA reads TGTGCCAGCAGTGAGGTCGTAGGGGGATTCAAAAACATTCAGTACTTC. Its protein is CASSEVVGGFKNIQYF.

The V call is TRBV29-1, the J call TRBJ1-3; no clear D. The germline V gene has CDR1 SQVTM and CDR2 ANQGSEA. The CDR3 covers 16 residues. Trimming took 0 bases from V and 0 from J, leaving 12 bases between them. The CDR3 nucleotides are TGCAGCGTTGAAGATAGGCGTACCTACTCTGGAAACACCATATATTTT. Residues: CSVEDRRTYSGNTIYF.

The rearrangement joins TRBV5-1 to TRBJ1-5; D remains ambiguous. Germline CDR1 is SGHRS and CDR2 is YFSETQ. There are 18 residues in the CDR3. Trimming took 0 bases from V and 0 from J, leaving 16 bases between them. The CDR3 sequence is CASSLAPLQRYSNQPQHF. The DNA of the CDR3 is TGCGCCAGCAGCTTGGCTCCTTTACAGAGATATAGCAATCAGCCCCAGCATTTT.

The V gene is TRBV12-3 or TRBV12-4, the J gene TRBJ1-1, with D unclear. The ends were cut back, 2 bases at V and 2 bases at J, with 12 bases in the middle. This CDR3 is built from 15 residues. CDR3 residues: CASSLKSQKNTEAFF. The CDR3 region has the DNA TGTGCCAGCAGTTTAAAGTCTCAAAAAAACACTGAAGCTTTCTTT.

This clonotype was found a few times. A much larger clone differs from this one at a single base, so this may be a read error. DNA of the CDR3: TGTGCCAGCAGTGACTTCACTAGCGGGAGGCCCAATGGGCAGTTCTTC. As protein: CASSDFTSGRPNGQFF. The chain recombines TRBV6-4 with TRBJ2-1, with 12 positions matching TRBD2. From germline, CDR1 is MRHNA and CDR2 SNTAGT. The CDR3 is 16 residues long.

The genes are TRBV27 and TRBJ2-5; 8 nucleotides agree with TRBD1. Losses at the gene ends were 1 base for V and 5 bases for J; bases not matched to a gene: 6. CDR3 length: 15 residues. Looked up from germline, CDR1 is MNHEY and CDR2 is SMNVEV (reference sequence). CDR3 nucleotide sequence: TGTGCCAGCAGTTTATACCACAGGGGGTGGGAGACCCAGTACTTC. Residues: CASSLYHRGWETQYF.

This clonotype was detected only a few times. This CDR3 reads CAISEMGSVRNGYTF. DNA of the CDR3: TGTGCCATCAGTGAAATGGGCAGCGTTCGGAATGGCTACACCTTC. The chain joins TRBV10-3 to TRBJ1-2; D remains ambiguous. Trimming shortened V by 3 bases and J by 6 bases, and 17 bases separated the two germline ends. Germline V gene sequence: CDR1 ENHRY, CDR2 SYGVKD. The CDR3 extends over 15 amino acids.

This clonotype showed up just a few times. In DNA, the CDR3 is TGTGCCAGCAGTTCTTCCCGGCGCGGGATGTACCAAGAGACCCAGTACTTC. This translates into CASSSSRRGMYQETQYF. The gene calls are TRBV14 and TRBJ2-5; TRBD2 is a possible D gene (6 bases). CDR3 length: 17 residues. The germline V and J ends were trimmed by 6 bases and 0 bases, with 20 bases remaining between them. Germline loops: CDR1 SGHDN, CDR2 FVKESK.

This rearrangement joins TRBV28 to TRBJ2-7; 8 bases fit TRBD2. This CDR3 has 17 amino acids. Germline V lookup: CDR1 MDHEN, CDR2 SYDVKM. J was trimmed by 0 bases and V by 5 bases; bases with no gene match: 12. CDR3 region: CASSSGRGENFSYEQYF. CDR3 coding DNA: TGTGCCAGCAGTAGCGGGAGAGGCGAAAATTTCTCCTACGAGCAGTACTTC.

CDR3 amino acids: CATSRDPGGIADPYNEQFF. CDR3 sequence (DNA): TGTGCCACCAGCAGAGATCCCGGGGGGATAGCGGACCCTTACAATGAGCAGTTCTTC. The V gene is TRBV15, the J gene TRBJ2-1; TRBD2 aligns across 7 bases. The ends lost 0 bases at V and 4 bases at J; junction bases unmatched: 15. CDR1 and CDR2 from the germline V gene are LNHNV and YYDKDF (reference sequence). The CDR3 has 19 amino acids.

The table lists this clonotype with a few counts. The chain recombines TRBV5-8 with TRBJ1-2, with D maybe TRBD1 (6 bases). The length of the CDR3 is 18 residues. Trimming shortened V by 2 bases and J by 2 bases, and 22 bases separated the two germline ends. CDR1 is SGHTS, CDR2 YDEGEE, per germline. In DNA form, the CDR3 reads TGTGCCAGCAGCTTCTCCACACTTAAACGGGACATAAACTATGGCTACACCTTC. The encoded protein is CASSFSTLKRDINYGYTF.